Listed below are T cell receptor beta chains from one sample, sequenced in a study of PD-1 blockade in classical Hodgkin lymphoma. The table came from immunoSEQ multiplex PCR; TCRdb's copy has only in-frame clones and leaves some out. The sample has under 45,000 clones, nearly 70% seen once. The material sequenced was peripheral blood mononuclear cells (PBMCs), taken before the fourth cycle of nivolumab. The receptors were sampled from a human donor with classical Hodgkin lymphoma. CDR3s include the opening cysteine and the closing phenylalanine or tryptophan. Fields, in order: V gene, J gene, clone size, D gene, CDR3 DNA, CDR3 protein. D genes are given only for firm matches. Only part of the rows carry a size: once, few, many, or a class if the clone is expanded.

>TRBV5-4|TRBJ2-7|.|TRBD1
TGTGCCAGCAGCAAAGAACCGGGACAGGGGTCGTTCGAGCAGTACTTC
CASSKEPGQGSFEQYF
>TRBV9|TRBJ2-5|.|.
TGTGCCAGCACCCCCTTCGGAGGGCAGGGGGTAGGAGAGACCCAGTACTTC
CASTPFGGQGVGETQYF
>TRBV11-3|TRBJ2-1|.|.
TGTGCCAGCAGCTTCCAGGGCTCCTACAATGAGCAGTTCTTC
CASSFQGSYNEQFF
>TRBV21-1|TRBJ2-4|.|.
TGTGCCAGCAGCTCGCAGCTTTGGGGGAAAAACATTCAGTACTTC
CASSSQLWGKNIQYF
>TRBV7-2|TRBJ2-5|.|.
TGTGCCAGCAGCGCGGGCCCAGCTCAAGAGACCCAGTACTTC
CASSAGPAQETQYF
>TRBV30|TRBJ2-1|.|TRBD2
TGTGCCTGGAGTGTACCAAGACTAGCGGGGGGTTTAGTGTCCTACAATGAGCAGTTCTTC
CAWSVPRLAGGLVSYNEQFF
>TRBV11-3|TRBJ1-1|.|.
TGTGCCAGCAGCTTAGGGGTAGAGAACACTGAAGCTTTCTTT
CASSLGVENTEAFF
>TRBV7-9|TRBJ2-7|.|.
TGTGCCAGCAGCTTAAACGGGGATGAGCAGTACTTC
CASSLNGDEQYF
>TRBV5-6|TRBJ1-3|few|.
TGTGCCAGCGGGAGAAACACCATATATTTT
CASGRNTIYF
>TRBV5-1|TRBJ1-2|.|.
TGCGCCAGCAGCTTGCTCCCGGGGGGCGCTGGTGGCTACACCTTC
CASSLLPGGAGGYTF
>TRBV7-6|TRBJ2-7|.|.
TGTGCCAGCAGCTTGGGACGGGGATCCTACGAGCAGTACTTC
CASSLGRGSYEQYF
>TRBV5-8|TRBJ1-1|once|.
TGTGCCAGCAGCTCTCGGGGCTCCGGCACTGAAGCTTTCTTT
CASSSRGSGTEAFF
>TRBV5-1|TRBJ2-3|.|TRBD2
TGCGCCACCCGTCCCGGGACTAGCGGGGGGGCGACAGATACGCAGTATTTT
CATRPGTSGGATDTQYF
>TRBV18|TRBJ1-5|.|.
TGTGCCAGCTCACAGACAGGAGAGAATCAGCCCCAGCATTTT
CASSQTGENQPQHF
>TRBV2|TRBJ2-1|once|.
TGTGCCAGCCTCCCAGACGATCGGGATGAGCAGTTCTTC
CASLPDDRDEQFF
>TRBV4-1|TRBJ2-7|.|TRBD2
TGCGCCAGCAGCCATCGGGGGGGCTGGGGTGAGCAGTACTTC
CASSHRGGWGEQYF
>TRBV21-1|TRBJ2-7|.|.
TGTGCCAGCAGCAGAGTATTGTCGGGGGGGCCCTCCTACGAGCAGTACTTC
CASSRVLSGGPSYEQYF
>TRBV21-1|TRBJ1-6|.|.
TGTGCCAGCGACTGTGGGGGCGCCTATAATTCACCCCTCCACTTT
CASDCGGAYNSPLHF
>TRBV7-3|TRBJ2-1|.|.
TGTGCCAGCAGCTTATCGCAGGAGAATGAGCAGTTCTTC
CASSLSQENEQFF
>TRBV2|TRBJ1-3|.|.
TGTGCCAGCAGAGATGTCTCTGGAAACACCATATATTTT
CASRDVSGNTIYF
>TRBV9|TRBJ1-2|.|.
TGTGCCAGCAGCGTACAGGGCTTGAATGGCTACACCTTC
CASSVQGLNGYTF
>TRBV6-6|TRBJ1-5|medium-sized|.
TGTGCCAGCAGCCCTAGACAGACTTATAGCAATCAGCCCCAGCATTTT
CASSPRQTYSNQPQHF
>TRBV9|TRBJ1-3|.|.
TGTGCCAGCAGCCCCAACCCGGACTCTGGAAACACCATATATTTT
CASSPNPDSGNTIYF
>TRBV9|TRBJ2-7|.|.
TGTGCCAGCAGCGCACACGGGTCCCTAACCTACGAGCAGTACTTC
CASSAHGSLTYEQYF
>TRBV6-5|TRBJ2-1|once|TRBD1
TGTGCCAGTTCCCGAGTCGGGACAGGGGGCGATGAGCAGTTCTTC
CASSRVGTGGDEQFF
>TRBV30|TRBJ2-5|.|.
TGTGCCTGGAGTCCCGGGACTCCCTTATCCCAGTACTTC
CAWSPGTPLSQYF
>TRBV6-5|TRBJ2-2|.|.
TGTGCCAGCAGCTACGCGAACACCGGGGAGCTGTTTTTT
CASSYANTGELFF
>TRBV19|TRBJ1-4|few|.
TGTGCCAGTAGTATTTGGGGATCGGGCGAAAAACTGTTTTTT
CASSIWGSGEKLFF
>TRBV5-6|TRBJ2-7|.|.
TGTGCCAGCACCGAAAGTGGAACAGGGTTCTACGAGCAGTACTTC
CASTESGTGFYEQYF
>TRBV27|TRBJ2-1|many|.
TGTGCCAGCAGCACGTTAGACAATGAGCAGTTCTTC
CASSTLDNEQFF
>TRBV5-1|TRBJ2-4|.|.
TGCGCCAGCGGGCTTTCAGTGGCCAAAAACATTCAGTACTTC
CASGLSVAKNIQYF
>TRBV9|TRBJ2-2|.|TRBD1
TGTGCCAGCAGCGCACCGACAGGGCCCACCGGGGAGCTGTTTTTT
CASSAPTGPTGELFF
>TRBV6-4|TRBJ2-2|.|.
TGTGCCAGCAGTCCAGGGGTTAACACCGGGGAGCTGTTTTTT
CASSPGVNTGELFF
>TRBV6-5|TRBJ2-5|.|.
TGTGCCAGCAGTTACTCGGACCTTAATCAAGAGACCCAGTACTTC
CASSYSDLNQETQYF
>TRBV20-1|TRBJ1-1|.|.
TGCAGTGCTAATGTGGCTGAAGCTTTCTTT
CSANVAEAFF